The clone carrying this T cell receptor beta chain was recorded many times. Its antigen remains unidentified. The cDNA was generated through 5'RACE incorporating 10-nucleotide random UMIs. Each CDR3 protein gets one entry after TCRdb re-called the 5' RACE reads with MiXCR. Of about 79,000 distinct CDR3 sequences listed, roughly 14% are singletons. Trimming removed 1 base from V and 5 bases from J; junction bases left unmatched: 1. The CDR3 contains 13 residues. Germline loops: CDR1 SGHRS, CDR2 YFSETQ. The data originate from a study of neurological immune-mediated disorders. Notes on the study in general: HTLV-1-associated myelopathy had the most TCR clonal expansion, whereas multiple sclerosis had the least (lower than in healthy controls).

This TCR was recovered from a woman aged 50 to 65 in good health. The material sequenced was PBMCs. V and J are TRBV5-1 and TRBJ2-3, with 7 positions matching TRBD1. The CDR3 loop reads CASSLNRGDTQYF. As DNA, the CDR3 is TGCGCCAGCAGCTTGAACAGGGGAGATACGCAGTATTTT.